One and the same sample provided the 2 T cell receptor beta chains below, sequenced in a study of early T cells in non-severe SARS-CoV-2 infection. MiXCR was run by TCRdb on the 5' RACE reads, yielding one entry per CDR3 protein. The sample holds around 35,000 distinct CDR3 sequences, 5.7% seen once. The sample comprised whole blood. The receptors were gathered from an adult who was a healthcare worker with PCR-confirmed SARS-CoV-2 infection or an uninfected control (not recorded which).

This clonotype was observed at least ten times. This rearrangement joins TRBV20-1 to TRBJ2-1; 11 positions agree with TRBD2. CDR3 length equals 14 residues. In germline, CDR1 is DFQATT, CDR2 SNEGSKA (reference sequence). The junction had 5 bases not matched to a gene; V was cut back by 6 bases and J by 4 bases. The CDR3 protein is CSAEGLAEYNEQFF. The CDR3 coding sequence is TGCAGTGCCGAGGGACTAGCGGAATACAATGAGCAGTTCTTC.

In its sample, this clonotype was seen many times. The chain combines TRBV29-1 with TRBJ1-2; D not resolved. CDR3 size: 15 residues. Germline CDR1 and CDR2: SQVTM and ANQGSEA. V dropped 0 bases and J dropped 0 bases, with 11 bases sitting between them. The CDR3, as DNA: TGCAGCGTTGAAGACTCTGGGCATGCTAACTATGGCTACACCTTC. Translating gives CSVEDSGHANYGYTF. Full variable domain (rest looked up from reference TRBV29-1 and TRBJ1-2): SAVISQKPSRDICQRGTSLTIQCQVDSQVTMMFWYRQQPGQSLTLIATANQGSEATYESGFVIDKFPISRPNLTFSTLTVSNMSPEDSSIYLCSVEDSGHANYGYTFGSGTRLTVV.